A single sample is the source of the 10 T cell receptor beta chains below, sequenced in a study of T cell responses to AZD1222 COVID-19 vaccine. Data came from immunoSEQ multiplex PCR; TCRdb stores just in-frame clones and leaves some out. The top ten hold roughly 7% of the sample, which has over 65,000 clones, about 92% seen once. The sequencing here drew on peripheral blood, taken on day 0 of MenACWY control vaccination. Receptor source: an adult in good health.

The CDR3 spells CASSPTVSGNTIYF. CDR3 DNA: TGTGCCAGCAGCCCTACGGTCTCTGGAAACACCATATATTTT. The chain combines TRBV13 with TRBJ1-3; D is ambiguous. V dropped 5 bases and J dropped 0 bases, with 8 bases sitting between them. This CDR3 has 14 amino acids. Germline V gene data show CDR1 as PRHDT and CDR2 as FYEKMQ (reference sequence).

The chain uses TRBV6-2 or TRBV6-3 and TRBJ2-7, with D tentatively TRBD2 (5 bases). The length of the CDR3 is 14 residues. CDR1 is MNHEY, CDR2 SVGEGT, per germline. V lost 5 bases, J lost 1 base, and 12 bases lay in between. The CDR3 nucleotides read TGTGCCAGCAGTGACCCTCCGGGATCCTACGAGCAGTACTTC. This sequence encodes CASSDPPGSYEQYF.

The rearrangement links TRBV15 to TRBJ1-5, with 9 bases that match TRBD1. This CDR3 is 17 amino acids long. In germline, CDR1 is LNHNV, CDR2 YYDKDF (reference sequence). V shed 1 base and J 2 bases; nucleotides not matched to a gene: 6. This CDR3 reads CATSRVQGARGNQPQHF. CDR3 DNA: TGTGCCACCAGCAGAGTACAGGGGGCGAGAGGCAATCAGCCCCAGCATTTT.

This sequence joins TRBV5-6 and TRBJ2-5; 10 positions agree with TRBD2. Germline trimming cut 2 bases from V and 1 base from J; bases unmatched to any gene: 8. The CDR3 spans 17 residues. CDR1 and CDR2 from the germline V gene are SGHDT and YYEEEE. The CDR3 loop reads CASSLGGRLAGQETQYF. CDR3 coding DNA: TGTGCCAGCAGCTTAGGGGGGCGACTAGCGGGCCAAGAGACCCAGTACTTC.

The V call is TRBV5-1, the J call TRBJ2-7, with 7 bases matching TRBD2. The V gene end was trimmed by 4 bases and the J gene end by 2 bases; junction bases not matched to a gene: 15. The CDR3 runs to 17 residues. Germline V gene lookup returns CDR1 SGHRS and CDR2 YFSETQ. The CDR3 loop is CASSQVVGGPYPYEQYF. The CDR3 DNA reads as TGCGCCAGCAGCCAAGTAGTGGGAGGGCCGTACCCCTACGAGCAGTACTTC.

The CDR3 DNA is TGTGCCAGTACCTTACCACAGGTGGCCCAGTACTTC. This encodes CASTLPQVAQYF. The genes are TRBV19 and TRBJ2-5; tentative D call: TRBD1 (5 bases). The germline V gene has CDR1 LNHDA and CDR2 SQIVND (reference sequence). Trimming removed 7 bases at V and 9 bases at J, with 15 bases between. There are 12 residues in the CDR3. Based on the CDR3 plus reference TRBV19 and TRBJ2-5, the full variable domain is DGGITQSPKYLFRKEGQNVTLSCEQNLNHDAMYWYRQDPGQGLRLIYYSQIVNDFQKGDIAEGYSVSREKKESFPLTVTSAQKNPTAFYLCASTLPQVAQYFGPGTRLLVL.

This clone has just one count. The rearrangement joins TRBV28 to TRBJ2-7; either TRBD1 or TRBD2 may supply D (5 bases each). The CDR3 is made up of 14 amino acids. The V and J ends lost 7 bases and 0 bases respectively, with 13 bases between them. Germline V gene sequence: CDR1 MDHEN, CDR2 SYDVKM. CDR3: CASNPSGSSYEQYF. The CDR3 DNA sequence: TGTGCCAGCAACCCCTCAGGGAGCTCCTACGAGCAGTACTTC.

In this sample, this clone turned up once. V is TRBV7-9 and J is TRBJ2-5, with D possibly being TRBD1 or TRBD2 (5 bases each). The ends were cut back, 5 bases at V and 3 bases at J, with 16 bases in the middle. This CDR3 contains 15 residues. CDR1 SEHNR and CDR2 FQNEAQ come from the germline V gene (reference sequence). CDR3 DNA: TGTGCCAGCAGCAAAGAGGGGCGGGCCGAAGAGACCCAGTACTTC. It codes for CASSKEGRAEETQYF.

The chain is built from TRBV19 and TRBJ1-5; D is unresolved. CDR1 LNHDA and CDR2 SQIVND come from the germline V gene (reference sequence). Trimming cost V 6 bases and J 4 bases, with 7 bases left between them. The CDR3 is made up of 12 amino acids. CDR3 region: CASRYGNQPQHF. Here the CDR3 DNA reads TGTGCCAGTAGATACGGGAATCAGCCCCAGCATTTT.

This clone appeared a few times. This chain uses TRBV21-1 with TRBJ2-4. TRBV21-1 constitutes a pseudogene. The CDR3 is made up of 16 amino acids. CDR3 bases: TGTGCCAGCAGCAAAGGTCTTCTGTGGACCAAAAACATTCAGTACTTC. Its translation: CASSKGLLWTKNIQYF.